Presented here are 2 T cell receptor beta chains from one specimen sequenced in a study of beta chain features in type 1 diabetes. The investigators reverse transcribed all of the isolated RNA, so they sequenced expressed TCRB transcripts. Only in-frame clones appear in the TCRdb table, and some are missing; sequencing was by immunoSEQ multiplex PCR. The sample carries about half a million clones, around 28% recorded once. Sequenced sample: naive CD4+ T cells from blood. The source is a man aged 18 to 35 in good health.

J is TRBJ2-5 and V is TRBV10-3; D is uncertain. Germline-derived CDR1 and CDR2 are ENHRY and SYGVKD. Trimming removed 3 bases from V and 3 bases from J, with 11 bases in between. The CDR3 contains 14 residues. In DNA, the CDR3 is TGTGCCATCAGTGAAAAGGCCGAAAAAGAGACCCAGTACTTC. Its translation: CAISEKAEKETQYF.

The chain employs TRBV29-1 and TRBJ2-1; D gene uncertain. The ends were cut back, 6 bases at V and 8 bases at J, with 23 bases in the middle. In germline, CDR1 is SQVTM, CDR2 ANQGSEA. The CDR3 consists of 15 residues. The CDR3 is CSVQQTLLPTDEQFF. In DNA form, the CDR3 reads TGCAGCGTACAGCAAACCCTACTCCCAACCGATGAGCAGTTCTTC.